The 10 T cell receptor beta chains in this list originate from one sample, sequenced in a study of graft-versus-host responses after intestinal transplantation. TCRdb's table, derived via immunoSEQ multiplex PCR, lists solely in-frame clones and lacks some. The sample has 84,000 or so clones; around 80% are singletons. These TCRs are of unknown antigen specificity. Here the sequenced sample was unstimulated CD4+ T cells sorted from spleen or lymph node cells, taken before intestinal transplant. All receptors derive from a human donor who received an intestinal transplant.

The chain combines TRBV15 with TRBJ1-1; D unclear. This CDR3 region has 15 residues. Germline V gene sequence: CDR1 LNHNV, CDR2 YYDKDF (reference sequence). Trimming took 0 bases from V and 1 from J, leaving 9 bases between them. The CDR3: CATSRDQAGNTEAFF. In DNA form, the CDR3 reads TGTGCCACCAGCAGAGATCAGGCAGGGAACACTGAAGCTTTCTTT.

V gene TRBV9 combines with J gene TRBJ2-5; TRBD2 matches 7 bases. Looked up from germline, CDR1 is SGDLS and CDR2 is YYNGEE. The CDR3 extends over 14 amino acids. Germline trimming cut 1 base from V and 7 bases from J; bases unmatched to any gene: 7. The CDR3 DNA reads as TGTGCCAGCAGCGTAAGCGCGGGAGAGGCGACCCAGTACTTC. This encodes CASSVSAGEATQYF.

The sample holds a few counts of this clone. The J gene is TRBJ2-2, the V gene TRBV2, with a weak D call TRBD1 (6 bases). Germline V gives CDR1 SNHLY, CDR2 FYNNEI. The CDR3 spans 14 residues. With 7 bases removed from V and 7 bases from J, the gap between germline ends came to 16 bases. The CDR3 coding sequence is TGTGCCAGCACTGGACAGACCACCGGCGGGGAGCTGTTTTTT. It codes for CASTGQTTGGELFF.

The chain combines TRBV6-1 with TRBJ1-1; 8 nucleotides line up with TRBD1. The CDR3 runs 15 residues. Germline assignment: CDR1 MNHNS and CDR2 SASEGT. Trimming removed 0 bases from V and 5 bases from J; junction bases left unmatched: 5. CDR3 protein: CASSEALTGGTEAFF. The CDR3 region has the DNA TGTGCCAGCAGTGAAGCCCTAACAGGGGGGACTGAAGCTTTCTTT.

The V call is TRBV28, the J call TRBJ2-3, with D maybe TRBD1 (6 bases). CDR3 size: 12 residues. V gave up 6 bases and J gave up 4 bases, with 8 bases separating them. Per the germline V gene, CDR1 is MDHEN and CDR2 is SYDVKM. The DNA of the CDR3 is TGTGCCAGCAGAGAGGGGGCAGATACGCAGTATTTT. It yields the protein CASREGADTQYF.

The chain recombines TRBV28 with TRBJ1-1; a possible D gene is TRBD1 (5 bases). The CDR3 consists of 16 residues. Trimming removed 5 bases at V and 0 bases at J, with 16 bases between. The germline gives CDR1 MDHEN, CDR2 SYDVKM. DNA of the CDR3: TGTGCCAGCAGTCAAACAGGCAATGGACTGAACACTGAAGCTTTCTTT. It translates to CASSQTGNGLNTEAFF.

The CDR3 nucleotides are TGTGCCTGGGAGACAGGGGCGGGGGCCAACGTCCTGACTTTC. Translating it yields CAWETGAGANVLTF. V gene TRBV30 combines with J gene TRBJ2-6; 8 bases map to TRBD1. J gave up 4 bases and V 5 bases, and 4 bases lay outside the gene matches. The germline V gene has CDR1 GTSNPN and CDR2 SVGIG (reference sequence). The CDR3 consists of 14 residues.

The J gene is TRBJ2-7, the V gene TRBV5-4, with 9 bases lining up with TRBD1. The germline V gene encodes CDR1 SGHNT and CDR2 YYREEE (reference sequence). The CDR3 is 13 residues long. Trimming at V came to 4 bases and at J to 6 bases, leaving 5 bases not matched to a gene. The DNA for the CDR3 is TGTGCCAGCAGCCACGGGACAGGGACCGAGCAGTACTTC. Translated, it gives CASSHGTGTEQYF.

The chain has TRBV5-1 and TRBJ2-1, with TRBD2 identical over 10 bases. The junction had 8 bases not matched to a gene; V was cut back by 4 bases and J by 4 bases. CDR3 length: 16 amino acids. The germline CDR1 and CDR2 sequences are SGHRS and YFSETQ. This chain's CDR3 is CASSELLAGTYNEQFF. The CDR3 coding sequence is TGCGCCAGCAGCGAACTACTAGCGGGAACTTACAATGAGCAGTTCTTC.

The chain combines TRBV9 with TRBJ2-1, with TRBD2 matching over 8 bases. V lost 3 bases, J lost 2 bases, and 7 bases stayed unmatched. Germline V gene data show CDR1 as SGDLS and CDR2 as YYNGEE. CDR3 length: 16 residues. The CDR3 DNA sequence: TGTGCCAGCAGCGCAAACGAGGGACTAGCCTACAATGAGCAGTTCTTC. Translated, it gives CASSANEGLAYNEQFF.